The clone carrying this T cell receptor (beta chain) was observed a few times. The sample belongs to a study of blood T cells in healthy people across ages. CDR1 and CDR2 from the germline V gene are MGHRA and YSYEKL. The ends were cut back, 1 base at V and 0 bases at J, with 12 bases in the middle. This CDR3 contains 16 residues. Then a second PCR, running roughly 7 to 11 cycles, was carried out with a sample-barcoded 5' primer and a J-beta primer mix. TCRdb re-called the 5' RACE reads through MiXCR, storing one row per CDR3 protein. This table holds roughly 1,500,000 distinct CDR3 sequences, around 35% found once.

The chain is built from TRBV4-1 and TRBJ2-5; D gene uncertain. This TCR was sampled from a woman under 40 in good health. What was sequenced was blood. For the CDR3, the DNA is TGCGCCAGCAGCCAAGCTGACTTACGGTACCAAGAGACCCAGTACTTC. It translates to CASSQADLRYQETQYF.